This T cell receptor (beta chain) is from a study of control samples from healthy donors and cancer patients. Some clones are missing from TCRdb's copy, which holds only in-frame ones; the method was immunoSEQ multiplex PCR. The table has around 100,000 clones, about 91% seen once; the top ten hold 2% to 2.5%. The CDR3 is 14 amino acids. Germline V lookup: CDR1 MNHEY, CDR2 SMNVEV (reference sequence). The germline V and J ends were trimmed by 3 bases and 2 bases, with 10 bases remaining between them. The sequence was collected from a woman younger than 35 in good health. The sequenced sample was blood. This chain connects TRBV27 to TRBJ1-2, with unresolved D. CDR3 DNA: TGTGCCAGCAGTTTTCTTGGCGGAAACTATGGCTACACCTTC. Translated: CASSFLGGNYGYTF.